These 2 T cell receptor beta chains originate from one sample sequenced in a study of T cells in Graves' hyperthyroidism and ophthalmopathy. RNA transcripts were the template for amplifying TCR beta CDR3 regions. RT-PCR in the first round (using the HTBI primer set) targeted the TCR CDR3. TCRdb redid the calling of the multiplex PCR reads with MiXCR, one entry per CDR3 protein. The sample includes about 350,000 distinct CDR3 sequences, 18% of them seen just once. The source material was blood. These receptors were obtained from a woman aged 40 to 49 with Graves' ophthalmopathy.

This clonotype occurred many times. The V gene is TRBV3-1, the J gene TRBJ2-5; possibly TRBD2 for D (5 bases). Trimming stripped 1 base from V and 5 bases from J, with 14 bases between. CDR1 is LGHDT, CDR2 YNNKEL, per germline (reference sequence). CDR3 length: 15 amino acids. CDR3 sequence: CASSQGGLPGETQYF. Here the CDR3 DNA reads TGTGCCAGCAGCCAAGGCGGACTCCCCGGGGAGACCCAGTACTTC.

This clonotype was recorded many times. The V and J genes are TRBV27 and TRBJ1-2; maybe TRBD1 (6 bases). Trimming took off 0 bases at V and 4 bases at J, with 18 bases between the two ends. The CDR3 sequence is 17 residues long. Germline lookup yields CDR1 MNHEY and CDR2 SMNVEV (reference sequence). CDR3 sequence: CASSLSQSTGTAYGYTF. The CDR3 DNA is TGTGCCAGCAGTTTATCCCAATCAACAGGGACTGCCTATGGCTACACCTTC.